This T cell receptor (beta chain) came from a study of CD8 T cells in ankylosing spondylitis. Libraries of TCR beta came from quantitative 5'-RACE with molecular barcodes. TCRdb redid the calling of the 5' RACE reads with MiXCR, one entry per CDR3 protein. The table has about 200,000 distinct CDR3 sequences, roughly 25% seen once. Remarks on this clonotype: Its antigen remains unidentified.

General study findings and limits: Past studies reported some motif variants in reactive arthritis synovial fluid and blood.

The CDR3 runs to 16 residues. Germline V gene data show CDR1 as ENHRY and CDR2 as SYGVKD. V was pared by 4 bases and J by 3 bases, with 5 bases of the junction left unmatched. What was sequenced was blood, either unsorted or a sorted T cell fraction (not recorded which). The clonotype was recovered from a male donor with ankylosing spondylitis or in good health (not recorded which). The chain couples TRBV10-3 to TRBJ2-1; the match to TRBD2 covers 11 bases. This CDR3 reads CAISGSTSGSYNEQFF. The DNA for the CDR3 is TGTGCCATCAGTGGTTCTACTAGCGGGAGCTACAATGAGCAGTTCTTC.